The following is a T cell receptor (beta chain) sequence with its context. Looked up from germline, CDR1 is LNHDA and CDR2 is SQIVND (reference sequence). V was cut by 6 bases and J by 3 bases, with 12 bases left in between. CDR3 length: 14 residues. Splitting of CD4+ cells produced CD45RA+ naive and CD45RA-negative memory subsets. This entry comes from a study of shared clonotypes between healthy human individuals. Genomic DNA per cell subset filled all wells of several immunoSEQ plates. Sequenced by immunoSEQ multiplex PCR; TCRdb stores in-frame clones only, minus some. The table includes some 2.4 million clones, under 95% detected once.

The TCR comes from a man in his late teens or twenties in good health. Some clones in this sample may be carry-over from other donors' samples. The rearrangement uses TRBV19 and TRBJ1-5; D might be TRBD1 (5 bases). Source material: naive CD4+ T cells from PBMCs. Subset in this sample: CD45RA+ positively selected. In DNA form, the CDR3 reads TGTGCCAGTAGCATCGACAGAGTCAATCAGCCCCAGCATTTT. Its protein is CASSIDRVNQPQHF.